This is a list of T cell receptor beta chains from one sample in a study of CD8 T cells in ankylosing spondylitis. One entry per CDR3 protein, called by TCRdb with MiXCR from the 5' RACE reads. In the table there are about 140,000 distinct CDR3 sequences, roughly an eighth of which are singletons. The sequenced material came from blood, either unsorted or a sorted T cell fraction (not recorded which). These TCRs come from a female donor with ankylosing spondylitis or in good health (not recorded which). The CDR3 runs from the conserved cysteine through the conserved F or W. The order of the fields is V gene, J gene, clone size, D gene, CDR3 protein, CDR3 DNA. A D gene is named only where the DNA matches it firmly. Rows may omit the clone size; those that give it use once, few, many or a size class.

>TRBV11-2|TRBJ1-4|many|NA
CASSLGVDEKLFF
TGTGCCAGCAGCTTAGGGGTCGATGAAAAACTGTTTTTT
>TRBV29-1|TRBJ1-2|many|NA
CSVGDGSNYGYTF
TGCAGCGTAGGCGACGGATCTAACTATGGCTACACCTTC
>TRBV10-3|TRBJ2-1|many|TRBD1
CAISESGTGVILNEQFF
TGTGCCATCAGTGAGTCAGGGACAGGGGTAATTCTGAATGAGCAGTTCTTC
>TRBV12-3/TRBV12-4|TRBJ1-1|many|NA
CASRGPVNTEAFF
TGTGCCAGCAGGGGTCCGGTGAACACTGAAGCTTTCTTT
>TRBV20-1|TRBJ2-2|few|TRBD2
CSAVTSGATGELFF
TGCAGTGCCGTGACTAGCGGGGCGACCGGGGAGCTGTTTTTT
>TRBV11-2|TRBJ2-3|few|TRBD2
CASSSGLAGGRDTQYF
TGTGCCAGCAGCTCGGGACTAGCGGGGGGGAGAGATACGCAGTATTTT
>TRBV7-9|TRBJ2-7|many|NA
CASSPLPGVEQYF
TGTGCCAGCAGCCCTCTCCCAGGGGTTGAGCAGTACTTC
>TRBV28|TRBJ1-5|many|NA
CASSSTGAGNQPQHF
TGTGCCAGCAGCTCGACAGGCGCTGGCAATCAGCCCCAGCATTTT
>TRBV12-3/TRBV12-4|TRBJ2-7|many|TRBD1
CASSLSQGAAEYF
TGTGCCAGCAGTCTTTCACAGGGGGCGGCTGAGTACTTC
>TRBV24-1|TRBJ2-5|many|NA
CATSDPGWGETQYF
TGTGCCACCAGTGATCCGGGGTGGGGAGAGACCCAGTACTTC
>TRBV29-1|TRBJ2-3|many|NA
CSVGTDTQYF
TGCAGCGTTGGGACAGATACGCAGTATTTT
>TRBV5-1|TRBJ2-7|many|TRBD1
CASSPWTGVDYEQYF
TGCGCCAGCAGCCCGTGGACAGGGGTGGACTACGAGCAGTACTTC
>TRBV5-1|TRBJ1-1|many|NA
CASSLRPMNTEAFF
TGCGCCAGCAGCTTAAGACCGATGAACACTGAAGCTTTCTTT
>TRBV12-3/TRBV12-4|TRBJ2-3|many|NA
CASSENPRTDTQYF
TGTGCCAGCAGTGAAAATCCGCGCACAGATACGCAGTATTTT
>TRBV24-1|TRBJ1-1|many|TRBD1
CATSDLKGTGGTEAFF
TGTGCCACCAGTGATTTAAAGGGGACAGGGGGCACTGAAGCTTTCTTT
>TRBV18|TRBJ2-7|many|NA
CASSPAPTYEQYF
TGTGCCAGCTCACCGGCGCCCACCTACGAGCAGTACTTC
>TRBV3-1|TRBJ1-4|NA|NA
CASRLKATNEKLFF
TGTGCCAGCAGGCTCAAGGCAACTAATGAAAAACTGTTTTTT
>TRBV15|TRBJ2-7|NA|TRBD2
CATSRGLAGLEQYF
TGTGCCACCAGCAGGGGACTAGCGGGACTCGAGCAGTACTTC
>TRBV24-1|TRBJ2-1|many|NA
CATSDLHGQEQFF
TGTGCCACCAGTGATTTGCATGGCCAGGAGCAGTTCTTC
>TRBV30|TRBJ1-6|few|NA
CAWSALQLSPLHF
TGTGCCTGGTCGGCCCTTCAGTTATCACCCCTCCACTTT
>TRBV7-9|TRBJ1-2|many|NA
CASSSRDPRFGYTF
TGTGCCAGCAGCTCCCGGGACCCGCGGTTTGGCTACACCTTC
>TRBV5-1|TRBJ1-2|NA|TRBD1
CASSAYGTEGFNYGYTF
TGCGCCAGCAGCGCCTACGGGACAGAAGGATTCAACTATGGCTACACCTTC
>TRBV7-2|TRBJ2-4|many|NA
CASSLAAIQPKNIQYF
TGTGCCAGCAGCTTAGCGGCTATACAGCCCAAAAACATTCAGTACTTC
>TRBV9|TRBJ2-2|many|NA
CASSVEEGTGELFF
TGTGCCAGCAGCGTAGAAGAGGGGACCGGGGAGCTGTTTTTT
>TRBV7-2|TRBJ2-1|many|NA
CASSLDGYNEQFF
TGTGCCAGCAGCTTAGACGGCTACAATGAGCAGTTCTTC
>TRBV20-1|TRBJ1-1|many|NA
CSAKGNSPEAFF
TGCAGTGCTAAGGGGAATAGTCCCGAAGCTTTCTTT
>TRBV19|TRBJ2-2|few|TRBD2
CASRRGALNTGELFF
TGTGCCAGTAGGCGGGGGGCGCTGAACACCGGGGAGCTGTTTTTT
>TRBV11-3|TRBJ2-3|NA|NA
CASSFGRGADTQYF
TGTGCCAGCAGCTTTGGCAGGGGAGCAGATACGCAGTATTTT
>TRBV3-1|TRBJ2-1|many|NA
CASSPDGALYPPLDEQFF
TGTGCCAGCAGCCCAGATGGGGCGCTATACCCCCCCCTCGATGAGCAGTTCTTC
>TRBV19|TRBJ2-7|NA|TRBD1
CASSPGTGIHEQYF
TGTGCCAGTAGTCCCGGGACAGGGATCCACGAGCAGTACTTC
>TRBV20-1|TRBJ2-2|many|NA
CSAESTLQNTGELFF
TGCAGTGCTGAATCGACACTCCAGAACACCGGGGAGCTGTTTTTT
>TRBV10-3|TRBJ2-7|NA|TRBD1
CAISLQGAYEQYF
TGTGCCATCAGCCTACAGGGGGCTTACGAGCAGTACTTC
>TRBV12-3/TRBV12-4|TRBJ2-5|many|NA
CASQLGNQETQYF
TGTGCCAGTCAACTAGGGAACCAAGAGACCCAGTACTTC
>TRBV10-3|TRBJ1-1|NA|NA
CAISEGAYTEAFF
TGTGCCATCAGTGAGGGGGCCTACACTGAAGCTTTCTTT
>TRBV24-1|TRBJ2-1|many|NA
CATSDSGTLNEQFF
TGTGCCACCAGTGATTCCGGGACATTGAATGAGCAGTTCTTC
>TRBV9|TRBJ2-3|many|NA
CASSAGGGDTDTQYF
TGTGCCAGCAGCGCAGGGGGAGGGGACACAGATACGCAGTATTTT
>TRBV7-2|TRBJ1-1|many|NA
CASSPQGTGITEAFF
TGTGCCAGCAGCCCACAGGGAACAGGGATCACTGAAGCTTTCTTT
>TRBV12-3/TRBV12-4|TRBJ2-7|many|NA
CASMPGGASSYEQYF
TGTGCCAGCATGCCCGGAGGGGCTTCGTCCTACGAGCAGTACTTC
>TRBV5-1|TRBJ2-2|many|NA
CASSLAWDKGTGELFF
TGCGCCAGCAGCTTGGCTTGGGATAAGGGGACCGGGGAGCTGTTTTTT
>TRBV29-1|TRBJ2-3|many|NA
CSVLSMRGATDTQYF
TGCAGCGTTCTATCCATGAGGGGGGCAACAGATACGCAGTATTTT
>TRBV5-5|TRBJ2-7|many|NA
CASSLKSYEQYF
TGTGCCAGCAGCTTGAAAAGCTACGAGCAGTACTTC
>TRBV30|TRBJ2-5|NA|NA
CAWTRDVRETQYF
TGTGCCTGGACCAGGGATGTGAGAGAGACCCAGTACTTC
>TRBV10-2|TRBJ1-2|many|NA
CASTGARVYGYTF
TGCGCCAGCACGGGCGCGAGGGTCTATGGCTACACCTTC
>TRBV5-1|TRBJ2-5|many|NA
CASSLGTTQETQYF
TGCGCCAGCAGCTTGGGGACTACACAAGAGACCCAGTACTTC
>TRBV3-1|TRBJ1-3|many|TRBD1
CASSPDRNSGNTIYF
TGTGCCAGCAGCCCGGACAGGAACTCTGGAAACACCATATATTTT
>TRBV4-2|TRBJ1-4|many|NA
CASSQERLITEKLFF
TGTGCCAGCAGCCAAGAACGACTCATTACCGAAAAACTGTTTTTT
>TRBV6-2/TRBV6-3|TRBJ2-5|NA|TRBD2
CASSYGTSWEETQYF
TGTGCCAGCAGTTACGGGACTAGCTGGGAGGAGACCCAGTACTTC
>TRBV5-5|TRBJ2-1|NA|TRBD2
CASSSPSGRIKQFF
TGTGCCAGCAGCTCCCCTAGCGGGAGGATAAAGCAGTTCTTC
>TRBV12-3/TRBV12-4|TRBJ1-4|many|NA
CASSFPLGKLFF
TGTGCCAGCAGTTTCCCCCTCGGAAAACTGTTTTTT
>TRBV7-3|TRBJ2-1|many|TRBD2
CASSFIAGGLNEQFF
TGTGCCAGCAGCTTTATAGCGGGGGGCCTAAATGAGCAGTTCTTC
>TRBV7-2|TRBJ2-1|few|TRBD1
CASSIGQVSYNEQFF
TGTGCCAGCAGCATCGGACAGGTCTCCTACAATGAGCAGTTCTTC
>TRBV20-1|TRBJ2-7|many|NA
CSARDRGGPSSYEQYF
TGCAGTGCTAGAGATCGAGGGGGACCGAGCTCCTACGAGCAGTACTTC
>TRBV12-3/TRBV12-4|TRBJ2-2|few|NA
CASTRAGELFF
TGTGCCAGCACCCGGGCCGGGGAGCTGTTTTTT